This T cell receptor (beta chain) was recorded in a study of radiotherapy plus CTLA-4 blockade in lung cancer. Study-wide context: Of all patients, about 17% responded objectively and 25% to 35% showed disease control.

About this clone itself: Its antigen remains unknown.

Clones were read by immunoSEQ multiplex PCR, and TCRdb kept only the in-frame ones, dropping some. This sample carries 50,000 to 60,000 clones, approximately 82% of them seen once, and the ten largest clones take approximately 6.1%. CTLA-4 blockade with ipilimumab, together with focal radiation, was given to patients with chemo-refractory metastatic non-small-cell lung cancer. Study-level points and caveats: Among reported predictors of response, early blood T cell clone dynamics with interferon-beta performed best. Once radiotherapy plus ipilimumab had been given, TCR clones derived from tumor expanded in blood.

The TCR originated in a human donor with non-small cell lung cancer whose response to radiotherapy plus ipilimumab could not be evaluated. This specimen was peripheral blood, taken from a patient treated with radiotherapy plus ipilimumab.

CDR3 sequence reads: CASSVVGTDNSPLHF. CDR3 DNA sequence: TGTGCCAGCAGCGTAGTTGGGACAGATAATTCACCCCTCCACTTT. The rearrangement joins TRBV9 to TRBJ1-6; TRBD1 agrees at 7 bases. CDR1 is SGDLS and CDR2 is YYNGEE in the germline V gene. The CDR3 runs 15 residues. V lost 0 bases, J lost 5 bases, and 2 bases stayed unmatched.